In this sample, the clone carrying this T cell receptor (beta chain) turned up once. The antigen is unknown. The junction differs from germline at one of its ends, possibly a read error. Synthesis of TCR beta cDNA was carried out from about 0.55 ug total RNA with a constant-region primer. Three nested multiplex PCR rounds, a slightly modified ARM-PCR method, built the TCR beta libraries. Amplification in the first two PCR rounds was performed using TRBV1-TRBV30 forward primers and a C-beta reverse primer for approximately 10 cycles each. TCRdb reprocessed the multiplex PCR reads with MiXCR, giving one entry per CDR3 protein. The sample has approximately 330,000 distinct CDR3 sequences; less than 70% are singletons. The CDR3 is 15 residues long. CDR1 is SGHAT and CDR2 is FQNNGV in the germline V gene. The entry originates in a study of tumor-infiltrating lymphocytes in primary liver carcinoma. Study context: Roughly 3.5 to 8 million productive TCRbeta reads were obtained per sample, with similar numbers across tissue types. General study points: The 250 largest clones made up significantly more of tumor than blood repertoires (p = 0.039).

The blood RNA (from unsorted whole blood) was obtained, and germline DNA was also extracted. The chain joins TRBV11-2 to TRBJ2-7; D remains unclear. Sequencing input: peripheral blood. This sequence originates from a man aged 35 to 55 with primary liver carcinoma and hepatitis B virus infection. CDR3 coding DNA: TGTGCCAGAAGCTACGGAACTATACTTTCCTACGAGCAGTACTTC. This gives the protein CARSYGTILSYEQYF.